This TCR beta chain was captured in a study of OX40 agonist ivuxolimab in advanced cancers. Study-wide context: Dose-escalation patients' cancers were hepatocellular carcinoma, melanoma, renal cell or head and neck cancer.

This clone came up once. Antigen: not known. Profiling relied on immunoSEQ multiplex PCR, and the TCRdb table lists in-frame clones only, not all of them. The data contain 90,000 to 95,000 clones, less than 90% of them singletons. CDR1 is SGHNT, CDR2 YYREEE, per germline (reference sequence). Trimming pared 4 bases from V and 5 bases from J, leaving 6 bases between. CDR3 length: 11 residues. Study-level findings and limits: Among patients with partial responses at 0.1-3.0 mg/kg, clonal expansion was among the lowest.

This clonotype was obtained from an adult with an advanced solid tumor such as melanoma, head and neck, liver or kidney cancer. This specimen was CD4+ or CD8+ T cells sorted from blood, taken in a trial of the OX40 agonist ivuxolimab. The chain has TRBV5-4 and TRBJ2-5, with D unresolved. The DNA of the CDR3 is TGTGCCAGCAGCCTGCAGGAGACCCAGTACTTC. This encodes CASSLQETQYF.